The sequence of this TCR beta chain was determined in a study of a mutant IDH1 vaccine in newly diagnosed glioma. The CDR3 has 16 amino acids. Germline V lookup: CDR1 MGHRA, CDR2 YSYEKL. The junction had 6 bases not matched to a gene; V was cut back by 1 base and J by 0 bases. As regards this clone: Its antigen is currently unknown.

TCRdb keeps only in-frame clones here, not all; method: immunoSEQ multiplex PCR. The table has tens of thousands of clones, more than 85% seen once. The sample's time point: week 35, safety follow-up. With topical imiquimod, each dose of the vaccine consisted of 300 ug of mutant IDH1 20-mer peptide. The sequences come from PBMCs, collected from a glioma patient whose treatment included an IDH1 peptide vaccine. The rearrangement links TRBV4-1 to TRBJ2-7, with 7 positions matching TRBD2. This sequence was found in a man aged 30-40 years with glioma. The CDR3 coding sequence is TGCGCCAGCAGCCAAGGATGGGGGAGGGCCTCCTACGAGCAGTACTTC. It codes for CASSQGWGRASYEQYF.